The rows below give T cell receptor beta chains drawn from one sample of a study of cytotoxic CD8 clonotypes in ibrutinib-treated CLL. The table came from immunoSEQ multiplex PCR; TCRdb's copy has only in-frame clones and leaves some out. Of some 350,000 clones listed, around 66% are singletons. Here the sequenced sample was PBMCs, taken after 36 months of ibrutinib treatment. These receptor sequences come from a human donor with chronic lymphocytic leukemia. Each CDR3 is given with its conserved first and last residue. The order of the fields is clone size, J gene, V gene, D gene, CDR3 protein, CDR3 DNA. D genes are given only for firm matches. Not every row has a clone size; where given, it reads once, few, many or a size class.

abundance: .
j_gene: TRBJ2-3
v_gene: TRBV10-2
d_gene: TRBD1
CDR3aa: CASSESAGQGPTDTQYF
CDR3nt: TGCGCCAGCAGTGAGTCGGCGGGACAGGGACCCACAGATACGCAGTATTTT

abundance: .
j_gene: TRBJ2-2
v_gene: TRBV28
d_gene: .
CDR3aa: CASSLLRRAERTGELFF
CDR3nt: TGTGCCAGCAGTTTATTACGGCGGGCAGAACGCACCGGGGAGCTGTTTTTT

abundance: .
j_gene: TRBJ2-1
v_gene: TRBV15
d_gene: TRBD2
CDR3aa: CATSRDRDYSYNEQFF
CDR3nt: TGTGCCACCAGCAGAGATAGGGACTACTCCTACAATGAGCAGTTCTTC

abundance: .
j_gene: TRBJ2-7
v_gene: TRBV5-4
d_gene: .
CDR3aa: CASSLGASVDEQYF
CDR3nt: TGTGCCAGCAGCTTGGGCGCTAGCGTTGACGAGCAGTACTTC

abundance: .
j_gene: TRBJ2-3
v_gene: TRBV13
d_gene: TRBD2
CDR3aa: CASSLVGGGDTQYF
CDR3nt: TGTGCCAGCAGCTTAGTCGGGGGAGGGGATACGCAGTATTTT

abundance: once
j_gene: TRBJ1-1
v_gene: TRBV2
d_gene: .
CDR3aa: CASSRSYTEAFF
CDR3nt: TGTGCCAGCAGTAGGTCTTACACTGAAGCTTTCTTT

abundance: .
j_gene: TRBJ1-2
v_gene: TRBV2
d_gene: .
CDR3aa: CASTTRKELSNYGYTF
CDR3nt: TGTGCCAGCACAACTCGAAAGGAGCTGTCTAACTATGGCTACACCTTC

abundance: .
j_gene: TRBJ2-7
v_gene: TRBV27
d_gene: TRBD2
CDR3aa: CASSLRLAENPPYEQYF
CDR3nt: TGTGCCAGCAGTCTCCGACTAGCGGAAAACCCTCCCTACGAGCAGTACTTC

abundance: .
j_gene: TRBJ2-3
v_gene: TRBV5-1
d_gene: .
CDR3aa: CASGYTTSYTDTQYF
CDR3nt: TGCGCCAGCGGATACACTACTTCCTACACAGATACGCAGTATTTT

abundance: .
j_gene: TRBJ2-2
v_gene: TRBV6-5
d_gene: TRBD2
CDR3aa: CASRQGLGNTGELFF
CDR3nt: TGTGCCAGCAGACAGGGACTAGGTAACACCGGGGAGCTGTTTTTT

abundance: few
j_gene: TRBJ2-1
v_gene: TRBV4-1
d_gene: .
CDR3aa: CASSQGVSAIDNEQFF
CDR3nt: TGCGCCAGCAGCCAAGGGGTATCGGCAATCGACAATGAGCAGTTCTTC

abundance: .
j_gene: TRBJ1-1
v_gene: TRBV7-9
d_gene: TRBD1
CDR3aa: CASSFPGTGEDTEAFF
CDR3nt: TGTGCCAGCAGCTTTCCCGGGACAGGGGAAGACACTGAAGCTTTCTTT

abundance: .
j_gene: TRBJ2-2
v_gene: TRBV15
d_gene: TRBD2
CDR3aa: CATSMAGGNTGELFF
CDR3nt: TGTGCCACCAGCATGGCGGGGGGGAACACCGGGGAGCTGTTTTTT

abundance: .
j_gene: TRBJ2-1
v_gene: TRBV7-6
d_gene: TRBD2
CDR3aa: CASSSLAGARLEQFF
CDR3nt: TGTGCCAGCAGCTCACTAGCGGGGGCACGACTTGAGCAGTTCTTC

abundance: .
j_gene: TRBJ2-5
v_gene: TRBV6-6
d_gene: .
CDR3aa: CASMEGGQETQYF
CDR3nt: TGTGCCAGCATGGAGGGAGGACAAGAGACCCAGTACTTC

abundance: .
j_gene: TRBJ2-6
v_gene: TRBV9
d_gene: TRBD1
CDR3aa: CASKQGNGANVLTF
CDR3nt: TGTGCCAGCAAACAGGGGAATGGGGCCAACGTCCTGACTTTC

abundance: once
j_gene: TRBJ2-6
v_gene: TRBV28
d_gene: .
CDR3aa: CASSSGFPGANVLTF
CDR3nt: TGTGCCAGCAGTTCAGGGTTTCCTGGGGCCAACGTCCTGACTTTC

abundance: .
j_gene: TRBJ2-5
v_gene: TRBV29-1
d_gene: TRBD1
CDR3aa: CSVLQGWGETQYF
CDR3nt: TGCAGCGTTCTACAGGGGTGGGGGGAGACCCAGTACTTC

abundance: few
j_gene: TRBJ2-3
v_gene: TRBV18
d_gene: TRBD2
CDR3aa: CASSPLAGGPTDTQYF
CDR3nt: TGTGCCAGCTCACCACTAGCGGGAGGGCCTACAGATACGCAGTATTTT

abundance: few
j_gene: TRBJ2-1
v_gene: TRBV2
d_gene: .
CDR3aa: CASSPSFAYEQFF
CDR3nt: TGTGCCAGCAGCCCGTCCTTCGCGTATGAGCAGTTCTTC

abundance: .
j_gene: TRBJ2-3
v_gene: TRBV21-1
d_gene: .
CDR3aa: CASSKLPGGAYDTQYF
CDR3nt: TGTGCCAGCAGCAAACTCCCCGGGGGGGCATATGATACGCAGTATTTT

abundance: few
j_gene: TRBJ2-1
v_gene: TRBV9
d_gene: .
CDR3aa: CASSVEPSNEQFF
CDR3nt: TGTGCCAGCAGCGTAGAGCCTAGCAATGAGCAGTTCTTC